These T cell receptor beta chains were read from a single sample in a study of OX40 agonist ivuxolimab in advanced cancers. Produced via immunoSEQ multiplex PCR; TCRdb's table is partial and in-frame only. The table includes 99,000 or so clones, roughly 80% detected once. This material consisted of CD4+ or CD8+ T cells sorted from blood, taken in a trial of the OX40 agonist ivuxolimab. The receptors originated from an adult with an advanced solid tumor such as melanoma, head and neck, liver or kidney cancer. Each CDR3 is given with its conserved first and last residue. D genes are given only for firm matches. Some rows mark clone size as missing; the rest say once, few, many or name a class of expanded clone.

d_call: TRBD1; v_call: TRBV10-2; j_call: TRBJ1-4; clone_size: few; cdr3_aa: CASSEATGGGEKLFF; cdr3_nt: TGCGCCAGCAGTGAGGCGACAGGGGGCGGTGAAAAACTGTTTTTT
d_call: .; v_call: TRBV5-1; j_call: TRBJ1-2; clone_size: .; cdr3_aa: CASSYGTADPNYGYTF; cdr3_nt: TGCGCCAGCAGCTACGGGACGGCTGATCCTAACTATGGCTACACCTTC
d_call: .; v_call: TRBV18; j_call: TRBJ2-1; clone_size: .; cdr3_aa: CASSPERVADNEQFF; cdr3_nt: TGTGCCAGCTCACCGGAAAGGGTAGCGGACAATGAGCAGTTCTTC
d_call: TRBD1; v_call: TRBV4-1; j_call: TRBJ2-7; clone_size: .; cdr3_aa: CASSQVPGQGSYEQYF; cdr3_nt: TGCGCCAGCAGCCAAGTTCCGGGACAGGGATCCTACGAGCAGTACTTC
d_call: .; v_call: TRBV18; j_call: TRBJ2-7; clone_size: .; cdr3_aa: CASSPDPSYEQYF; cdr3_nt: TGTGCCAGCTCACCGGACCCGTCCTACGAGCAGTACTTC
d_call: TRBD2; v_call: TRBV9; j_call: TRBJ2-7; clone_size: .; cdr3_aa: CASSVGRGAPYEQYF; cdr3_nt: TGTGCCAGCAGCGTAGGGCGGGGGGCCCCTTACGAGCAGTACTTC
d_call: .; v_call: TRBV29-1; j_call: TRBJ2-2; clone_size: .; cdr3_aa: CSGSGELFF; cdr3_nt: TGCAGCGGGTCCGGGGAGCTGTTTTTT
d_call: TRBD1; v_call: TRBV6-1; j_call: TRBJ2-1; clone_size: .; cdr3_aa: CASKGQNYNEQFF; cdr3_nt: TGTGCCAGCAAGGGACAGAACTACAATGAGCAGTTCTTC
d_call: .; v_call: TRBV6-1; j_call: TRBJ1-2; clone_size: few; cdr3_aa: CASSEGGLANYGYTF; cdr3_nt: TGTGCCAGCAGTGAAGGGGGCTTAGCTAACTATGGCTACACCTTC
d_call: .; v_call: TRBV15; j_call: TRBJ2-2; clone_size: .; cdr3_aa: CATSRDKTATGELFF; cdr3_nt: TGTGCCACCAGCAGAGATAAAACGGCCACCGGGGAGCTGTTTTTT
d_call: .; v_call: TRBV5-1; j_call: TRBJ1-4; clone_size: .; cdr3_aa: CASSLGAGNEKLFF; cdr3_nt: TGCGCCAGCAGCTTGGGGGCGGGTAATGAAAAACTGTTTTTT
d_call: .; v_call: TRBV11-2; j_call: TRBJ2-7; clone_size: .; cdr3_aa: CASSARLRRMSYEQYF; cdr3_nt: TGTGCCAGCAGCGCTAGACTTCGCCGAATGTCCTACGAGCAGTACTTC
d_call: .; v_call: TRBV4-1; j_call: TRBJ1-4; clone_size: .; cdr3_aa: CASSHYATNEKLFF; cdr3_nt: TGCGCCAGCAGCCATTACGCAACTAATGAAAAACTGTTTTTT
d_call: .; v_call: TRBV19; j_call: TRBJ1-3; clone_size: .; cdr3_aa: CASNPQGSSGNTIYF; cdr3_nt: TGTGCCAGTAATCCCCAGGGGTCATCTGGAAACACCATATATTTT
d_call: TRBD1; v_call: TRBV5-6; j_call: TRBJ2-7; clone_size: .; cdr3_aa: CASSLDQGAYYEQYF; cdr3_nt: TGTGCCAGCAGCTTGGATCAGGGGGCGTACTACGAGCAGTACTTC
d_call: TRBD1; v_call: TRBV19; j_call: TRBJ1-6; clone_size: .; cdr3_aa: CASSILGQGISPLHF; cdr3_nt: TGTGCCAGTAGTATATTAGGACAGGGGATCTCACCCCTCCACTTT
d_call: .; v_call: TRBV4-2; j_call: TRBJ2-2; clone_size: .; cdr3_aa: CASRVGELFF; cdr3_nt: TGTGCCAGCAGAGTAGGGGAGCTGTTTTTT
d_call: TRBD2; v_call: TRBV11-2; j_call: TRBJ2-2; clone_size: .; cdr3_aa: CASSHGTGGRTGELFF; cdr3_nt: TGTGCCAGCAGCCACGGGACGGGAGGTCGTACCGGGGAGCTGTTTTTT
d_call: .; v_call: TRBV9; j_call: TRBJ1-2; clone_size: .; cdr3_aa: CASSSGGTRGYTF; cdr3_nt: TGTGCCAGCAGCTCCGGGGGGACCCGAGGCTACACCTTC
d_call: TRBD1; v_call: TRBV4-3; j_call: TRBJ1-4; clone_size: .; cdr3_aa: CASSQDHDRGGYRLFF; cdr3_nt: TGCGCCAGCAGCCAAGATCACGACAGGGGGGGATATCGACTGTTTTTT
d_call: .; v_call: TRBV5-6; j_call: TRBJ2-1; clone_size: .; cdr3_aa: CASSRGTLMGNEQFF; cdr3_nt: TGTGCCAGCAGCCGAGGGACTTTAATGGGGAATGAGCAGTTCTTC
d_call: .; v_call: TRBV10-1; j_call: TRBJ2-5; clone_size: .; cdr3_aa: CASSAGGGETQYF; cdr3_nt: TGCGCCAGCAGTGCCGGAGGCGGGGAGACCCAGTACTTC
d_call: TRBD2; v_call: TRBV5-1; j_call: TRBJ2-1; clone_size: .; cdr3_aa: CASSPTSGRPPLGYNEQFF; cdr3_nt: TGCGCCAGCAGTCCAACTAGCGGGAGACCCCCGCTGGGCTACAATGAGCAGTTCTTC
d_call: .; v_call: TRBV7-2; j_call: TRBJ2-2; clone_size: .; cdr3_aa: CASSLAPRGGTGELFF; cdr3_nt: TGTGCCAGCAGCTTAGCTCCCCGGGGTGGGACCGGGGAGCTGTTTTTT
d_call: .; v_call: TRBV5-1; j_call: TRBJ2-5; clone_size: once; cdr3_aa: CASSRDGEETQYF; cdr3_nt: TGCGCCAGCAGTAGGGACGGAGAAGAGACCCAGTACTTC
d_call: .; v_call: TRBV7-8; j_call: TRBJ2-1; clone_size: few; cdr3_aa: CASSLEGGNEQFF; cdr3_nt: TGTGCCAGCAGCTTAGAAGGGGGCAATGAGCAGTTCTTC
d_call: TRBD1; v_call: TRBV7-2; j_call: TRBJ1-1; clone_size: .; cdr3_aa: CASSLGQGAAEAFF; cdr3_nt: TGTGCCAGCAGCTTAGGACAGGGGGCGGCTGAAGCTTTCTTT
d_call: .; v_call: TRBV27; j_call: TRBJ2-7; clone_size: few; cdr3_aa: CASRVRVIGYEQYF; cdr3_nt: TGTGCCAGCAGGGTCAGGGTCATTGGTTACGAGCAGTACTTC
d_call: .; v_call: TRBV6-5; j_call: TRBJ2-4; clone_size: .; cdr3_aa: CASTHTGLGKNIQYF; cdr3_nt: TGTGCCAGCACACACACAGGGTTAGGCAAAAACATTCAGTACTTC
d_call: TRBD2; v_call: TRBV2; j_call: TRBJ2-2; clone_size: .; cdr3_aa: CASSERLAGNTGELFF; cdr3_nt: TGTGCCAGCAGTGAACGACTAGCGGGGAACACCGGGGAGCTGTTTTTT
d_call: TRBD1; v_call: TRBV11-2; j_call: TRBJ2-7; clone_size: .; cdr3_aa: CASSLGGTVSYEQYF; cdr3_nt: TGTGCCAGCAGCTTAGGGGGGACAGTCTCCTACGAGCAGTACTTC
d_call: TRBD1; v_call: TRBV6-5; j_call: TRBJ1-2; clone_size: .; cdr3_aa: CASSYGPTGGMNGYTF; cdr3_nt: TGTGCCAGCAGTTATGGGCCTACAGGGGGCATGAATGGCTACACCTTC
d_call: TRBD1; v_call: TRBV5-1; j_call: TRBJ2-5; clone_size: .; cdr3_aa: CASSPGTGRETQYF; cdr3_nt: TGCGCCAGCAGCCCCGGGACAGGGAGAGAGACCCAGTACTTC
d_call: .; v_call: TRBV5-1; j_call: TRBJ2-1; clone_size: .; cdr3_aa: CASSLERNSYNEQFF; cdr3_nt: TGCGCCAGCAGCTTGGAACGGAACTCCTACAATGAGCAGTTCTTC
d_call: .; v_call: TRBV9; j_call: TRBJ1-1; clone_size: .; cdr3_aa: CASSLGGDLNTEAFF; cdr3_nt: TGTGCCAGCTCTCTAGGGGGGGATTTGAACACTGAAGCTTTCTTT
d_call: .; v_call: TRBV9; j_call: TRBJ2-7; clone_size: .; cdr3_aa: CASSVDPGERYEQYF; cdr3_nt: TGTGCCAGCAGCGTAGACCCGGGAGAAAGGTACGAGCAGTACTTC
d_call: TRBD2; v_call: TRBV5-1; j_call: TRBJ2-2; clone_size: .; cdr3_aa: CASSLLPSGRITGELFF; cdr3_nt: TGCGCCAGCAGCTTGCTTCCTAGCGGGAGAATCACCGGGGAGCTGTTTTTT
d_call: .; v_call: TRBV15; j_call: TRBJ2-7; clone_size: .; cdr3_aa: CATSRVLTGPYEQYF; cdr3_nt: TGTGCCACCAGCAGAGTGCTGACAGGACCATACGAGCAGTACTTC
d_call: TRBD1; v_call: TRBV10-2; j_call: TRBJ1-3; clone_size: .; cdr3_aa: CASSFDRDSGNTIYF; cdr3_nt: TGCGCCAGCAGTTTCGACAGGGACTCTGGAAACACCATATATTTT
d_call: .; v_call: TRBV19; j_call: TRBJ1-1; clone_size: .; cdr3_aa: CASSTQGGTEAFF; cdr3_nt: TGTGCCAGTAGTACTCAGGGAGGCACTGAAGCTTTCTTT
d_call: TRBD2; v_call: TRBV7-9; j_call: TRBJ2-7; clone_size: .; cdr3_aa: CASSFSGRTSEQYF; cdr3_nt: TGTGCCAGCAGCTTCTCCGGGAGGACTTCCGAGCAGTACTTC
d_call: .; v_call: TRBV5-1; j_call: TRBJ2-3; clone_size: .; cdr3_aa: CASSPGSISTDTQYF; cdr3_nt: TGCGCCAGCAGCCCAGGGAGTATCAGCACAGATACGCAGTATTTT
d_call: TRBD2; v_call: TRBV23-1; j_call: TRBJ2-3; clone_size: .; cdr3_aa: CASPPGLAGGLGDTQYF; cdr3_nt: TGCGCCAGCCCGCCGGGACTAGCGGGGGGGCTAGGAGATACGCAGTATTTT